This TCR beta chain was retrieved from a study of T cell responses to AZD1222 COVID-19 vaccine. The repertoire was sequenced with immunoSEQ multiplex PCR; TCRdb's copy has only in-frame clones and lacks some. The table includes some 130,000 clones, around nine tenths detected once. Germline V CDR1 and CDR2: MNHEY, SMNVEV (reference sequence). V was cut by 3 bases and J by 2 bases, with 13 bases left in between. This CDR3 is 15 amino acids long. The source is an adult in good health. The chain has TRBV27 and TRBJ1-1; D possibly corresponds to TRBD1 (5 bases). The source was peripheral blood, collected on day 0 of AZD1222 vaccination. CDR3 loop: CASSLIRTTNTEAFF. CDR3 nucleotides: TGTGCCAGCAGTTTGATCAGGACAACAAACACTGAAGCTTTCTTT.